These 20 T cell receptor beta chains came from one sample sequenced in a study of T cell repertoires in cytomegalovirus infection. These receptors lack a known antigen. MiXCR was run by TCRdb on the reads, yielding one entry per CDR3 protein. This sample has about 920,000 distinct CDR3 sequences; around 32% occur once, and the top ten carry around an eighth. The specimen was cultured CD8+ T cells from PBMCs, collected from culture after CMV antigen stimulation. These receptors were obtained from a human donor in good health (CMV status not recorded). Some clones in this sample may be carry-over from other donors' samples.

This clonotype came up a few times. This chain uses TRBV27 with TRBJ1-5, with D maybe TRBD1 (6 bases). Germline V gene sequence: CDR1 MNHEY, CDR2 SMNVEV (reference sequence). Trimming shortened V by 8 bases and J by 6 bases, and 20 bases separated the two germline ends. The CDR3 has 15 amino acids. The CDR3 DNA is TGTGCCAGCTGGTTACCTAACAGGGTTGGTCAGCCCCAGCATTTT. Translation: CASWLPNRVGQPQHF.

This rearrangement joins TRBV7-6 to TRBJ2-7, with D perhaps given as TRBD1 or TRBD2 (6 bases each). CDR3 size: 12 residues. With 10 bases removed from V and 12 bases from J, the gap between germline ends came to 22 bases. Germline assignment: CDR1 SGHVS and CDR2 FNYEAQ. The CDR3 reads CATIYEGGRLYF. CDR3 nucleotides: TGTGCCACTATCTACGAGGGGGGTCGCCTGTACTTC.

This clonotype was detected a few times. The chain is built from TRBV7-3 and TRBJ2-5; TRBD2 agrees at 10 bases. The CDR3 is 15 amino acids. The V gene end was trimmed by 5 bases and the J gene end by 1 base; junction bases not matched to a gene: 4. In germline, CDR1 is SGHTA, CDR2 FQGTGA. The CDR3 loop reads CASSPGLAIQETQYF. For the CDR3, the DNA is TGTGCCAGCAGCCCGGGACTAGCGATCCAAGAGACCCAGTACTTC. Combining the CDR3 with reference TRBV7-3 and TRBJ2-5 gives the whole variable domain GAGVSQTPSNKVTEKGKYVELRCDPISGHTALYWYRQSLGQGPEFLIYFQGTGAADDSGLPNDRFFAVRPEGSVSTLKIQRTERGDSAVYLCASSPGLAIQETQYFGPGTRLLVL.

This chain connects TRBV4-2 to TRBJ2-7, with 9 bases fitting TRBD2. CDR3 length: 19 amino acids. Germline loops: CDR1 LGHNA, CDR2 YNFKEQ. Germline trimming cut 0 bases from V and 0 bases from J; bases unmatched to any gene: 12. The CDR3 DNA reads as TGTGCCAGCAGCCAAGATGAACAGACTAGCGGCCGGAGCTCCTACGAGCAGTACTTC. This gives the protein CASSQDEQTSGRSSYEQYF.

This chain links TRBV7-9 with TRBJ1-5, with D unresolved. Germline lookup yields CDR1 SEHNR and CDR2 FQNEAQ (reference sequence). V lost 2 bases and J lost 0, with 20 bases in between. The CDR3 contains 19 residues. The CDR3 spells CASSLCSKGYMHSNQPQHF. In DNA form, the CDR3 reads TGTGCCAGCAGCTTATGCTCTAAGGGATACATGCATAGCAATCAGCCCCAGCATTTT.

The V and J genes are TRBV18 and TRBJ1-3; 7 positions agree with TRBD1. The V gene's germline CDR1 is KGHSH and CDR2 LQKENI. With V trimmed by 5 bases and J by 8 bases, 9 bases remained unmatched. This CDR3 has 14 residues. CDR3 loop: CASSWDRLVDTIYF. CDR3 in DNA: TGTGCCAGCTCATGGGACAGACTCGTTGACACCATATATTTT.

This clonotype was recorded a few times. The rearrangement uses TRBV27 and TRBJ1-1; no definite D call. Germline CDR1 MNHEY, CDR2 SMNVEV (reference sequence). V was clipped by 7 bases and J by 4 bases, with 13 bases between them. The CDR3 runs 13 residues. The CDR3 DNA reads TGTGCCAGCACCCCAAGGGTTGGCACTGAAGCTTTCTTT. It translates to CASTPRVGTEAFF.

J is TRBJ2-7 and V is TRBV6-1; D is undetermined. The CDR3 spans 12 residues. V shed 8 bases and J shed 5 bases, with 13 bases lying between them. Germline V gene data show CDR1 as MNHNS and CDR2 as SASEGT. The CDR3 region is CASQNSFNEQYV. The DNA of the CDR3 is TGTGCCAGCCAGAACAGTTTCAACGAGCAGTACGTC.

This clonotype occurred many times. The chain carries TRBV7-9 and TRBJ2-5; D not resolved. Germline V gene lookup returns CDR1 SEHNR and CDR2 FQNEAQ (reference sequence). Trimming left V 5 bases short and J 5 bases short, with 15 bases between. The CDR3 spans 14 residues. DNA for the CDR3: TGTGCCAGCAGCGATAAGTCCCAAGGGGAGACCCAGTACTTC. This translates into CASSDKSQGETQYF.

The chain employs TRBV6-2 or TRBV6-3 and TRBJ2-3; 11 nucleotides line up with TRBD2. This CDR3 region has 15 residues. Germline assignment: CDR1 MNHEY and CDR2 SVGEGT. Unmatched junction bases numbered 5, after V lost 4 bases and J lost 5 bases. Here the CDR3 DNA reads TGTGCCAGCAGTTCAGTAGCGGGGGGGCAAGATACGCAGTATTTT. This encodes CASSSVAGGQDTQYF.

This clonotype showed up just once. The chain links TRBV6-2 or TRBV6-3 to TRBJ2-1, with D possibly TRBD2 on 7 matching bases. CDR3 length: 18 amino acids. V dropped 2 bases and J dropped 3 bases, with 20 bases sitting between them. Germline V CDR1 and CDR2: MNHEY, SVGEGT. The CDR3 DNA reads TGTGCCAGCAGTTACCCCGTGCCGGGGGGCGTGGACTACAATGAGCAGTTCTTC. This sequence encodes CASSYPVPGGVDYNEQFF.

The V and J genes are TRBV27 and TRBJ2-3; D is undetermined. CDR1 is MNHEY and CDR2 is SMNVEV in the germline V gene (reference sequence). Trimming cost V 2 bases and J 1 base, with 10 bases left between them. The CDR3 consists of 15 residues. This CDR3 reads CASSLGPAGTDTQYF. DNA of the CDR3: TGTGCCAGCAGTTTAGGTCCGGCGGGCACAGATACGCAGTATTTT.

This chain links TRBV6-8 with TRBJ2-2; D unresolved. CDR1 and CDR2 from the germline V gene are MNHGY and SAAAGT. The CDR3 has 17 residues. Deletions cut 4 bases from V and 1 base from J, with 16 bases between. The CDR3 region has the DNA TGTGCCAGCAGTTCCCGAAGGTCCCTCGGGAACACCGGGGAGCTGTTTTTT. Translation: CASSSRRSLGNTGELFF.

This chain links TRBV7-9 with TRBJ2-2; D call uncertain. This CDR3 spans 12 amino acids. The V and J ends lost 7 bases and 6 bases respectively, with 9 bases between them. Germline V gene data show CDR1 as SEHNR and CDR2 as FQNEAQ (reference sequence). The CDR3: CASTSTSGELFF. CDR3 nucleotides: TGTGCCAGCACCTCAACGTCCGGGGAGCTGTTTTTT.

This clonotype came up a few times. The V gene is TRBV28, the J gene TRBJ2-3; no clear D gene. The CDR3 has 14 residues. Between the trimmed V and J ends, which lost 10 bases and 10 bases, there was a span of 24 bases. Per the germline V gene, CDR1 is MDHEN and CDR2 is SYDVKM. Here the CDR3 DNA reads TGTGCCACAGGCGGCGGTGGACCTTTAAGTGCGCAGTATTTT. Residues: CATGGGGPLSAQYF. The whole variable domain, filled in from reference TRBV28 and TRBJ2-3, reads DVKVTQSSRYLVKRTGEKVFLECVQDMDHENMFWYRQDPGLGLRLIYFSYDVKMKEKGDIPEGYSVSREKKERFSLILESASTNQTSMYLCATGGGGPLSAQYFGPGTRLTVL.

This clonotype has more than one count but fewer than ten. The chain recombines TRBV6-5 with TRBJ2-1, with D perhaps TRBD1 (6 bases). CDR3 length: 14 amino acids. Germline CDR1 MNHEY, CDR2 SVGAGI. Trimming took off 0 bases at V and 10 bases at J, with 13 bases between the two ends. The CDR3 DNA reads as TGTGCCAGCAGTTACTCGGACCAGGGGAAGGAGCAGTTCTTC. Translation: CASSYSDQGKEQFF.

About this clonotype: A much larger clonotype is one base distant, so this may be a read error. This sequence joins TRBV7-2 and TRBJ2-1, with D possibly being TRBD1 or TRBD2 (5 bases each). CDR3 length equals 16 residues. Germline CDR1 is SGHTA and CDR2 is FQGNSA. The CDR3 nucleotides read TGTGCCAACAGCTGGGCAGGGAGTGGAGCCTACAATGAGCAGTTCTTC. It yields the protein CANSWAGSGAYNEQFF. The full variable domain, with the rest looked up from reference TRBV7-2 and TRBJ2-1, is GAGVSQSPSNKVTEKGKDVELRCDPISGHTALYWYRQSLGQGLEFLIYFQGNSAPDKSGLPSDRFSAERTGGSVSTLTIQRTQQEDSAVYLCANSWAGSGAYNEQFFGPGTRLTVL.

The DNA of the CDR3 is TGTGCCAGCAGCTTGGTAGCGGGGGGGGACAAGTTCTTC. This codes for CASSLVAGGDKFF. The chain uses TRBV7-3 and TRBJ2-1; the match to TRBD2 covers 11 bases. V lost 3 bases, J lost 14 bases, and 6 bases stayed unmatched. Germline V gene data show CDR1 as SGHTA and CDR2 as FQGTGA. The CDR3 spans 13 residues.

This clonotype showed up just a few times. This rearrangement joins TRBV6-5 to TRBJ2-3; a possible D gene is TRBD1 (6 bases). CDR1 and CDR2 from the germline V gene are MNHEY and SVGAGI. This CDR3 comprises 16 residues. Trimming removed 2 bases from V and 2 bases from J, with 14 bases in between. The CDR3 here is CASSYGLGQNTDTQYF. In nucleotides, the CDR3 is TGTGCCAGCAGTTACGGACTCGGACAGAACACAGATACGCAGTATTTT.

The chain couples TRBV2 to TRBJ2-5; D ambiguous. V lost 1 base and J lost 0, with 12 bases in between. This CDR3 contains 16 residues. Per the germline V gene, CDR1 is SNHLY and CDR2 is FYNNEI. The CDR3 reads CASSEEGFTYQETQYF. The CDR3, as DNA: TGTGCCAGCAGTGAAGAAGGCTTTACGTACCAAGAGACCCAGTACTTC.